The rows below give T cell receptor beta chains drawn from one sample of a study of T-cell memory formation after mild COVID-19. TCRdb re-called the 5' RACE reads with MiXCR, one entry per CDR3 protein. This sample has 560,000 or so distinct CDR3 sequences, with approximately 15% found just once. The sequencing input was PBMCs or a T cell subset sorted from them (not recorded which). The receptors derive from an adult woman who had mild COVID-19 (a few samples of this study predate the infection). Cell type and time point are not known. CDR3s include the opening cysteine and the closing phenylalanine or tryptophan. The D gene is left open where the match is weak. Clone size, where shown, is once, few, many, or a class for clones that have expanded.

clone size: NA
J gene: TRBJ2-6
D gene: NA
V gene: TRBV7-9
CDR3 protein: CASSLAGGETSGANVLTF
CDR3 DNA: TGTGCCAGCAGCTTAGCGGGGGGAGAAACATCTGGGGCCAACGTCCTGACTTTC

clone size: few
J gene: TRBJ2-7
D gene: NA
V gene: TRBV13
CDR3 protein: CASSFSGSEQYF
CDR3 DNA: TGTGCCAGCAGCTTTTCGGGGAGCGAGCAGTACTTC

clone size: NA
J gene: TRBJ2-7
D gene: NA
V gene: TRBV12-3/TRBV12-4
CDR3 protein: CASRPGFRVDEQYF
CDR3 DNA: TGTGCCAGCAGACCCGGTTTTAGGGTTGACGAGCAGTACTTC

clone size: few
J gene: TRBJ2-7
D gene: NA
V gene: TRBV4-1
CDR3 protein: CASSQRGGDYEQYF
CDR3 DNA: TGCGCCAGCAGCCAGAGGGGCGGGGACTACGAGCAGTACTTC

clone size: few
J gene: TRBJ2-7
D gene: TRBD1
V gene: TRBV30
CDR3 protein: CAWGPKQGYYEQYF
CDR3 DNA: TGTGCCTGGGGACCTAAACAGGGGTACTACGAGCAGTACTTC

clone size: NA
J gene: TRBJ1-4
D gene: NA
V gene: TRBV15
CDR3 protein: CATSSLPSEKLFF
CDR3 DNA: TGTGCCACCAGCAGCCTGCCCTCGGAAAAACTGTTTTTT

clone size: NA
J gene: TRBJ1-3
D gene: NA
V gene: TRBV6-2/TRBV6-3
CDR3 protein: CASSSGLISGNTIYF
CDR3 DNA: TGTGCCAGCAGTTCCGGACTGATCTCTGGAAACACCATATATTTT

clone size: NA
J gene: TRBJ1-1
D gene: NA
V gene: TRBV10-3
CDR3 protein: CAISESQNTEAFF
CDR3 DNA: TGTGCCATCAGTGAGTCACAAAACACTGAAGCTTTCTTT

clone size: NA
J gene: TRBJ2-2
D gene: NA
V gene: TRBV27
CDR3 protein: CASSLVYGGNTGELFF
CDR3 DNA: TGTGCCAGCAGTTTAGTTTATGGGGGAAACACCGGGGAGCTGTTTTTT

clone size: NA
J gene: TRBJ2-6
D gene: NA
V gene: TRBV12-3/TRBV12-4
CDR3 protein: CASRGRSGANVLTF
CDR3 DNA: TGTGCCAGCAGGGGCCGGTCTGGGGCCAACGTCCTGACTTTC

clone size: few
J gene: TRBJ1-3
D gene: NA
V gene: TRBV7-2
CDR3 protein: CASSSGRLSGNTIYF
CDR3 DNA: TGTGCCAGCAGCTCTGGACGGCTCTCTGGAAACACCATATATTTT

clone size: NA
J gene: TRBJ1-1
D gene: TRBD1
V gene: TRBV24-1
CDR3 protein: CATSRGPEAFF
CDR3 DNA: TGTGCCACCAGCAGGGGGCCTGAAGCTTTCTTT

clone size: NA
J gene: TRBJ2-2
D gene: TRBD1
V gene: TRBV12-3/TRBV12-4
CDR3 protein: CASSLRDRSTGELFF
CDR3 DNA: TGTGCCAGCAGTCTCCGGGACAGAAGCACCGGGGAGCTGTTTTTT

clone size: few
J gene: TRBJ2-3
D gene: TRBD2
V gene: TRBV20-1
CDR3 protein: CSVHKRGGVSDTQYF
CDR3 DNA: TGCAGTGTGCACAAGCGGGGGGGCGTCTCAGATACGCAGTATTTT

clone size: NA
J gene: TRBJ2-7
D gene: NA
V gene: TRBV9
CDR3 protein: CASSVGRRAVSYEQYF
CDR3 DNA: TGTGCCAGCAGCGTAGGCCGGAGGGCGGTTTCCTACGAGCAGTACTTC

clone size: NA
J gene: TRBJ1-3
D gene: NA
V gene: TRBV11-3
CDR3 protein: CASSTWGNTIYF
CDR3 DNA: TGTGCCAGCAGCACCTGGGGAAACACCATATATTTT

clone size: NA
J gene: TRBJ2-3
D gene: NA
V gene: TRBV13
CDR3 protein: CASSLADITDTQYF
CDR3 DNA: TGTGCCAGCAGCTTAGCAGATATCACAGATACGCAGTATTTT